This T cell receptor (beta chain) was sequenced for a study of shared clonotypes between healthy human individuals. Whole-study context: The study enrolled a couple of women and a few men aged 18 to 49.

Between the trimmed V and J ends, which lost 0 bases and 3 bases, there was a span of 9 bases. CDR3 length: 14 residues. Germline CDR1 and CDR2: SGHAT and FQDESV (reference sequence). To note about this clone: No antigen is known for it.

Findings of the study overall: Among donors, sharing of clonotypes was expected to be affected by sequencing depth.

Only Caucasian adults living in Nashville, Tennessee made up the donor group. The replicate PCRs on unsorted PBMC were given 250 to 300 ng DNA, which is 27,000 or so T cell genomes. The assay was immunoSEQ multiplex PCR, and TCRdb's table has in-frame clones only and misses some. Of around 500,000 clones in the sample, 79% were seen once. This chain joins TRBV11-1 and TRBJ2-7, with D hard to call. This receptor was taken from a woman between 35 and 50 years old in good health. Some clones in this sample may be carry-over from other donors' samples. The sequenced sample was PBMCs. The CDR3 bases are TGTGCCAGCAGCTTAGCTACAGATTACTACGAGCAGTACTTC. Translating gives CASSLATDYYEQYF.